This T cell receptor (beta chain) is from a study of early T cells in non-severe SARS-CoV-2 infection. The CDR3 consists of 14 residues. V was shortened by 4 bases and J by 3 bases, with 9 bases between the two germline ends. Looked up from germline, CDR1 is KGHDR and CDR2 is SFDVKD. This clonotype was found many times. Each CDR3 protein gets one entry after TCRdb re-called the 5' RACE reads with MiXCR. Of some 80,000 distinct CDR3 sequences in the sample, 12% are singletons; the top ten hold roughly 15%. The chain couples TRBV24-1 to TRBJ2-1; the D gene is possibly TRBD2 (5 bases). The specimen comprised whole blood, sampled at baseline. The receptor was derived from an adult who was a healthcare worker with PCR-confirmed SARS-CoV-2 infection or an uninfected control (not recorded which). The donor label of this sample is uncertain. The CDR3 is CATSDPRGYNEQFF. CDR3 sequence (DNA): TGTGCCACCAGTGACCCCCGGGGCTACAATGAGCAGTTCTTC.